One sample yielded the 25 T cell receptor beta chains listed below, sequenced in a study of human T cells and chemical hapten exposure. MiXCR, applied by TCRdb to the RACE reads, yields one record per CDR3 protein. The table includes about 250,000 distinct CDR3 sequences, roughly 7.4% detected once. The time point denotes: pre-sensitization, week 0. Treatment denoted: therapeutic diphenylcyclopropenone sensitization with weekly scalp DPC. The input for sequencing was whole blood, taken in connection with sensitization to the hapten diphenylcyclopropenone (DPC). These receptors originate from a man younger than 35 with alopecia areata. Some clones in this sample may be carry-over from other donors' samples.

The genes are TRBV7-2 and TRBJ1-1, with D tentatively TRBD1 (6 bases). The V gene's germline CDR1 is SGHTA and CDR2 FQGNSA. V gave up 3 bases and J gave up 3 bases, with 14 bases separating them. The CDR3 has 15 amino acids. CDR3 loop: CASSFVQWGHTEAFF. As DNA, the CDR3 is TGTGCCAGCAGCTTTGTCCAGTGGGGGCACACTGAAGCTTTCTTT.

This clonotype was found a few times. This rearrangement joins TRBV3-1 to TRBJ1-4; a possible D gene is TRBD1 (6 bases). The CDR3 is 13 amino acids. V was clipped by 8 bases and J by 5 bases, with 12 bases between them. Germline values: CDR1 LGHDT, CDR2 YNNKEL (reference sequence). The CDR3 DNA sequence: TGTGCCAGCGTAAGCAGGGGAAATGAAAAACTGTTTTTT. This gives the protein CASVSRGNEKLFF. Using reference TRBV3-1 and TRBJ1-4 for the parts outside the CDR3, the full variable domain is DTAVSQTPKYLVTQMGNDKSIKCEQNLGHDTMYWYKQDSKKFLKIMFSYNNKELIINETVPNRFSPKSPDKAHLNLHINSLELGDSAVYFCASVSRGNEKLFFGSGTQLSVL.

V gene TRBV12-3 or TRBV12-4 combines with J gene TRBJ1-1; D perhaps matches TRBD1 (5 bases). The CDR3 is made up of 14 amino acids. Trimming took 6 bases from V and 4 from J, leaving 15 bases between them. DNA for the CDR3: TGTGCCAGCAGCCGATACCGGGACTCCACTGAAGCTTTCTTT. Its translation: CASSRYRDSTEAFF.

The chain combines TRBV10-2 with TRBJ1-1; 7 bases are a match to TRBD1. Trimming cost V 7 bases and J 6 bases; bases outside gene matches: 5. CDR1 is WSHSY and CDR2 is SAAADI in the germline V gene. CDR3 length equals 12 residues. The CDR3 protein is CASKRGHAEAFF. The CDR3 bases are TGCGCCAGCAAGAGGGGGCACGCTGAAGCTTTCTTT.

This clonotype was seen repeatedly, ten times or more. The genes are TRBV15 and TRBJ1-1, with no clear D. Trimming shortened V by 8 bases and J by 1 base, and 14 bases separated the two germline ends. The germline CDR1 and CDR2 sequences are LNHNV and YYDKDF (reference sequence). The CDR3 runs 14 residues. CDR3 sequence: CATRWAERNTEAFF. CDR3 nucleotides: TGTGCCACCCGTTGGGCCGAGAGGAACACTGAAGCTTTCTTT.

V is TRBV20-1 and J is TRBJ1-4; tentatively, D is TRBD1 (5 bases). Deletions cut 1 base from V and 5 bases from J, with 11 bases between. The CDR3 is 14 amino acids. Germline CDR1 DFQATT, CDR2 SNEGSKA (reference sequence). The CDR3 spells CSARATDRNEKLFF. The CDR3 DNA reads TGCAGTGCTAGAGCGACAGACAGAAATGAAAAACTGTTTTTT.

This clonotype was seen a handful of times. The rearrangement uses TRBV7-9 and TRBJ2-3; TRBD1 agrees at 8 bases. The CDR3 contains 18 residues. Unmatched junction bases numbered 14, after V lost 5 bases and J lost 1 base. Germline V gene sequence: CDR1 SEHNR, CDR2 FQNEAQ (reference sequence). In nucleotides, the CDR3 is TGTGCCAGCAGCCATAGACAGGGGCTCGAGAAAGGCACAGATACGCAGTATTTT. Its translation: CASSHRQGLEKGTDTQYF.

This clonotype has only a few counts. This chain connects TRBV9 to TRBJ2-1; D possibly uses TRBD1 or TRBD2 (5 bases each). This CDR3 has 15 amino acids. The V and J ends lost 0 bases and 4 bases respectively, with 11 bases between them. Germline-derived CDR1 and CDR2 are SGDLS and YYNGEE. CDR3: CASSVAGQIYNEQFF. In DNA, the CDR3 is TGTGCCAGCAGCGTAGCGGGGCAGATATACAATGAGCAGTTCTTC.

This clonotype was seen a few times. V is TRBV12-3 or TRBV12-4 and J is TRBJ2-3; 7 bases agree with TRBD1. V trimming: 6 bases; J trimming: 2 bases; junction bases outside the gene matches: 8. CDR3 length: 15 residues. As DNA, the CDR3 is TGTGCCAGCAGCCTCCGGGACAGATACACAGATACGCAGTATTTT. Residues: CASSLRDRYTDTQYF.

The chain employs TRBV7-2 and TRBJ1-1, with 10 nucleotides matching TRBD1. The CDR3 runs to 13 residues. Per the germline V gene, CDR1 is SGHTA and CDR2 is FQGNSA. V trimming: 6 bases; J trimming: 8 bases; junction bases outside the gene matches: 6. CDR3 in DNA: TGTGCCAGCAGAAAGACAGGGGGCTTAGAAGCTTTCTTT. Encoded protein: CASRKTGGLEAFF.

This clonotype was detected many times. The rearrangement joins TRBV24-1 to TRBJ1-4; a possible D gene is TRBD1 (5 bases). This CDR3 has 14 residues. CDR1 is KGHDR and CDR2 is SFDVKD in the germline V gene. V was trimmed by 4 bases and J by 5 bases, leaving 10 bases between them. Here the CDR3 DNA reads TGTGCCACCAGTGACGGGACCTTGAATGAAAAACTGTTTTTT. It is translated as CATSDGTLNEKLFF.

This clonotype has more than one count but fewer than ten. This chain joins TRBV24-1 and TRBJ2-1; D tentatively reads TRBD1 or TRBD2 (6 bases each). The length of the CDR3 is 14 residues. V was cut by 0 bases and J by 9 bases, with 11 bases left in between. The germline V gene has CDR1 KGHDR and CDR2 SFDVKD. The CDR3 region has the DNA TGTGCCACCAGTGATTTGCTCGGGGGCGGTGAGCAGTTCTTC. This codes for CATSDLLGGGEQFF.

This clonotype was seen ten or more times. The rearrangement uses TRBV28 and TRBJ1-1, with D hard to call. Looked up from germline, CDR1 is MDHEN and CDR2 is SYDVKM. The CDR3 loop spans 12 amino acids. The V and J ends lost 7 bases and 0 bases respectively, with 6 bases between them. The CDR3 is CASKDLNTEAFF. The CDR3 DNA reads TGTGCCAGCAAGGACTTGAACACTGAAGCTTTCTTT. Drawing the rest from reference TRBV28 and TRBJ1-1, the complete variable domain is DVKVTQSSRYLVKRTGEKVFLECVQDMDHENMFWYRQDPGLGLRLIYFSYDVKMKEKGDIPEGYSVSREKKERFSLILESASTNQTSMYLCASKDLNTEAFFGQGTRLTVV.

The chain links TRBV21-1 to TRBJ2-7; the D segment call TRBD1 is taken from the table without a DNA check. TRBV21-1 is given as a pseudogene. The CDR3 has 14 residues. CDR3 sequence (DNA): TGTGCCAGCAGCAAACAGGGTCGGGAATACGAGCAGTACGTC. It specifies CASSKQGREYEQYV.

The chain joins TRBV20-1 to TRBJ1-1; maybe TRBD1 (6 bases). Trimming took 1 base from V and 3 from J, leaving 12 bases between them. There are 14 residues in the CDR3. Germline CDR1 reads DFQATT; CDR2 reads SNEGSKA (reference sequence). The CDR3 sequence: CSARVGAGDTEAFF. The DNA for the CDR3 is TGCAGTGCTAGAGTGGGGGCAGGAGACACTGAAGCTTTCTTT.

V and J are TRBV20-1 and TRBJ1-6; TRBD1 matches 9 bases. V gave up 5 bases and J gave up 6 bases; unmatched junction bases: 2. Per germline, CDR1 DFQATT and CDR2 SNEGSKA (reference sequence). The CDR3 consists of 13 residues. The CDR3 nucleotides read TGCAGTGCTGGACAGGGGATTAATTCACCCCTCCACTTT. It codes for CSAGQGINSPLHF.

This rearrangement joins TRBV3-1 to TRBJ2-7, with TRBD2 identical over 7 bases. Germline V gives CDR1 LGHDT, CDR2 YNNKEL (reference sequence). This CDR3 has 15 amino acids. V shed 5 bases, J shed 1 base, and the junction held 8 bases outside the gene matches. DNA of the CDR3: TGTGCCAGCAGCGCCCGGGGAGGGCTATCCTACGAGCAGTACTTC. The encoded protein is CASSARGGLSYEQYF.

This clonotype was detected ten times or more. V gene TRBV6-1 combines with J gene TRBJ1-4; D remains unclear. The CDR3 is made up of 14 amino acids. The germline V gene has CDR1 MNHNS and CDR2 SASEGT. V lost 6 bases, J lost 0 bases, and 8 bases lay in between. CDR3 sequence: CASRRDATNEKLFF. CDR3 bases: TGTGCCAGCAGGAGAGATGCAACTAATGAAAAACTGTTTTTT.

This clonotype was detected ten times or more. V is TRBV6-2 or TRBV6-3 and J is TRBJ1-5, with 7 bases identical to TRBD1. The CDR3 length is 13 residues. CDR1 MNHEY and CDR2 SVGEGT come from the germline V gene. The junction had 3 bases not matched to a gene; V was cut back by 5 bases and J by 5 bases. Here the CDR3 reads CASSHRGDQPQHF. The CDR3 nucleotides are TGTGCCAGCAGTCACAGGGGCGATCAGCCCCAGCATTTT.

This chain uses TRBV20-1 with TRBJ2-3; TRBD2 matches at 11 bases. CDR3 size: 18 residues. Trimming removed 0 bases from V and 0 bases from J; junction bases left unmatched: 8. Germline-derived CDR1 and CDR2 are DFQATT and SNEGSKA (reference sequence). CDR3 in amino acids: CSARDRLAGGPSTDTQYF. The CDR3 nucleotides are TGCAGTGCTAGAGATCGGCTAGCGGGGGGCCCTAGCACAGATACGCAGTATTTT.

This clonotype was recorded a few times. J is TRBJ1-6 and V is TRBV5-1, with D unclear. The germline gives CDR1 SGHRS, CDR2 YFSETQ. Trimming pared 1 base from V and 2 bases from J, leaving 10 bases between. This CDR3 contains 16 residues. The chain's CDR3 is CASSLLAGTYNSPLHF. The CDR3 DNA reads TGCGCCAGCAGCTTGCTGGCAGGCACCTATAATTCACCCCTCCACTTT.

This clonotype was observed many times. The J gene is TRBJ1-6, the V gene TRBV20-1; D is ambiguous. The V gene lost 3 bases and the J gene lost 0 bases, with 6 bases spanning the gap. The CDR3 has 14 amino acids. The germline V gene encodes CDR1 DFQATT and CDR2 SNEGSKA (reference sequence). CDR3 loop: CSASESSYNSPLHF. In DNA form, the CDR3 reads TGCAGTGCTAGTGAGAGCTCCTATAATTCACCCCTCCACTTT.

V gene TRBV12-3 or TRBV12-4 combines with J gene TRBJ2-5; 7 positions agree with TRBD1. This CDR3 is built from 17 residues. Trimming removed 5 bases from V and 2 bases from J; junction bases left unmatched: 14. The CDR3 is CASSTPFIPGQQETQYF. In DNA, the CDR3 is TGTGCCAGCAGTACTCCTTTCATACCGGGACAGCAAGAGACCCAGTACTTC.

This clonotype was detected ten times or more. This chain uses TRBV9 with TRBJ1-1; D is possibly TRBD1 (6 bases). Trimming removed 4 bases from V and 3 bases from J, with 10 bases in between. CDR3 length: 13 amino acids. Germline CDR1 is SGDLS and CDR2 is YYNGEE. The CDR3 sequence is CASSRTVDTEAFF. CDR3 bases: TGTGCCAGCAGCCGGACAGTAGACACTGAAGCTTTCTTT. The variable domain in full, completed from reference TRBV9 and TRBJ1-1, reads DSGVTQTPKHLITATGQRVTLRCSPRSGDLSVYWYQQSLDQGLQFLIQYYNGEERAKGNILERFSAQQFPDLHSELNLSSLELGDSALYFCASSRTVDTEAFFGQGTRLTVV.

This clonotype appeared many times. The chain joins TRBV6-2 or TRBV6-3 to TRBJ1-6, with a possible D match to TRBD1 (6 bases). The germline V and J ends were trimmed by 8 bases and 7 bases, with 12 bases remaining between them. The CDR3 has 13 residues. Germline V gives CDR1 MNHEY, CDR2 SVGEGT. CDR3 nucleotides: TGTGCCAGCGAGCGACAGGAGAATTCACCCCTCCACTTT. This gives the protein CASERQENSPLHF.